This T cell receptor (beta chain) derives from a study of cytomegalovirus exposure and HLA in healthy donors. Whole-study findings and limits: Some V segments, including TRBV6-2 and TRBV6-3, were excluded as indistinguishable.

Primers for the PCR totalled 60 Vbeta and 13 Jbeta. The authors' processing: Among the unique TCR beta chains that a later analysis counted, about 85 million in all, roughly 11 million were shared. TCRdb's copy holds only in-frame clones and misses some; the assay was immunoSEQ multiplex PCR. From that table come the V and J calls and clone size; the DNA was used to work out D and trimming. The sample lists 160,000 or so clones; 86% were seen once. In the case of this clone: Its specificity is unknown.

CDR1 and CDR2 (germline): MNHNS, SASEGT. Losses at the gene ends were 5 bases for V and 7 bases for J; bases not matched to a gene: 11. This CDR3 has 15 residues. The source of this sequence is a woman aged 18 to 35 in good health and CMV-seronegative. The gene calls are TRBV6-1 and TRBJ1-2; 9 positions match TRBD1. The sequencing input was PBMCs. CDR3 sequence (DNA): TGTGCCAGCAGTAGCACAGGGGGCCCTAGGGGTGGCTACACCTTC. Translating gives CASSSTGGPRGGYTF.